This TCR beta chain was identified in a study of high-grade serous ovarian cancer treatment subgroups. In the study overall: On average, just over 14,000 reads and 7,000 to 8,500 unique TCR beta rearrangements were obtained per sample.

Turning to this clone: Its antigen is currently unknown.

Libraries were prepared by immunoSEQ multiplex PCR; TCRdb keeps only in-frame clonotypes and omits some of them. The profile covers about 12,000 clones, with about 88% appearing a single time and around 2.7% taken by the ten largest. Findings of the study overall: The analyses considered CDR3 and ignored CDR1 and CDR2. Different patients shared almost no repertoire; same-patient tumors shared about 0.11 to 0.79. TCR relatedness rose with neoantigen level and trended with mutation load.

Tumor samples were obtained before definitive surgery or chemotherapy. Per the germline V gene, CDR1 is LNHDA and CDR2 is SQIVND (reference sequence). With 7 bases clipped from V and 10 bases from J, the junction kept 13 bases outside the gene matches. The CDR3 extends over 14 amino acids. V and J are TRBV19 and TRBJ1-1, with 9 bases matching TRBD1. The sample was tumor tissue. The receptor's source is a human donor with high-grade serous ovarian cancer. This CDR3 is CASTRDRDLKPAFF. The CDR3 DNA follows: TGTGCCAGTACTAGGGACAGGGACTTGAAACCAGCTTTCTTT.